These 4 T cell receptor beta chains originate from one sample sequenced in a study of type 1 regulatory T cells. No antigens are known for them. TCRdb itself ran the reads through MiXCR, one entry per CDR3 protein. The sample lists 55,000 to 65,000 distinct CDR3 sequences, 62% occurring once. Sequenced sample: cultured non-Tr1 T cells, either the whole culture or a sorted T cell fraction (not recorded which). Every receptor here comes from a human donor in good health.

This rearrangement joins TRBV5-1 to TRBJ1-1; D ambiguous. The CDR3 extends over 15 amino acids. Germline-derived CDR1 and CDR2 are SGHRS and YFSETQ. Trimming cost V 1 base and J 4 bases, with 14 bases left between them. CDR3: CASSLSLREPTEAFF. The CDR3 DNA reads TGCGCCAGCAGCTTGAGTCTTCGGGAACCCACTGAAGCTTTCTTT. The variable domain in full, completed from reference TRBV5-1 and TRBJ1-1, reads KAGVTQTPRYLIKTRGQQVTLSCSPISGHRSVSWYQQTPGQGLQFLFEYFSETQRNKGNFPGRFSGRQFSNSRSEMNVSTLELGDSALYLCASSLSLREPTEAFFGQGTRLTVV.

The chain recombines TRBV19 with TRBJ2-1; 10 bases fit TRBD2. The germline gives CDR1 LNHDA, CDR2 SQIVND (reference sequence). The CDR3 extends over 16 amino acids. Losses at the gene ends were 1 base for V and 5 bases for J; bases not matched to a gene: 5. The CDR3 loop is CASSIGSSGGHNEQFF. In nucleotides, the CDR3 is TGTGCCAGTAGTATAGGTTCTAGCGGGGGCCACAATGAGCAGTTCTTC.

V is TRBV7-9 and J is TRBJ2-3; 9 bases align to TRBD1. This CDR3 is 17 amino acids long. V shed 5 bases, J shed 4 bases, and the junction held 13 bases outside the gene matches. From germline, CDR1 is SEHNR and CDR2 FQNEAQ (reference sequence). The CDR3 nucleotides are TGTGCCAGCAGCCCGACTTGGGACAGGGTCTGGGCAGATACGCAGTATTTT. Amino acid sequence: CASSPTWDRVWADTQYF.

J is TRBJ2-2 and V is TRBV6-1, with TRBD2 matching over 13 bases. Germline loops: CDR1 MNHNS, CDR2 SASEGT. This CDR3 region has 16 residues. V gave up 6 bases and J gave up 4 bases; unmatched junction bases: 5. CDR3 protein: CASSRTSGRATGELFF. The CDR3 DNA reads TGTGCCAGCAGCCGAACTAGCGGGAGGGCCACCGGGGAGCTGTTTTTT.